This T cell receptor (beta chain) was captured by sequencing in a study of T cell responses to AZD1222 COVID-19 vaccine. As for this clone: Its antigen is as yet unknown.

Profiling relied on immunoSEQ multiplex PCR, and the TCRdb table lists in-frame clones only, not all of them. The repertoire consists of approximately 52,000 clones, with roughly 87% occurring once and the leading ten covering approximately 2.6%. General study points: Baseline seropositives among AZD1222 recipients totaled only five to seven.

Germline lookup yields CDR1 MDHEN and CDR2 SYDVKM. Trimming removed 8 bases at V and 4 bases at J, with 12 bases between. The CDR3 is made up of 14 amino acids. The gene calls are TRBV28 and TRBJ2-6; possible D gene TRBD2, 5 bases. The specimen comprised peripheral blood, sampled 28 days after the second AZD1222 dose. The TCR originated in an adult who received the AZD1222 COVID-19 vaccine. Written as DNA, the CDR3 is TGTGCCAGCGGACTTTCGGGCGGGGCCAACGTCCTGACTTTC. It is translated as CASGLSGGANVLTF.